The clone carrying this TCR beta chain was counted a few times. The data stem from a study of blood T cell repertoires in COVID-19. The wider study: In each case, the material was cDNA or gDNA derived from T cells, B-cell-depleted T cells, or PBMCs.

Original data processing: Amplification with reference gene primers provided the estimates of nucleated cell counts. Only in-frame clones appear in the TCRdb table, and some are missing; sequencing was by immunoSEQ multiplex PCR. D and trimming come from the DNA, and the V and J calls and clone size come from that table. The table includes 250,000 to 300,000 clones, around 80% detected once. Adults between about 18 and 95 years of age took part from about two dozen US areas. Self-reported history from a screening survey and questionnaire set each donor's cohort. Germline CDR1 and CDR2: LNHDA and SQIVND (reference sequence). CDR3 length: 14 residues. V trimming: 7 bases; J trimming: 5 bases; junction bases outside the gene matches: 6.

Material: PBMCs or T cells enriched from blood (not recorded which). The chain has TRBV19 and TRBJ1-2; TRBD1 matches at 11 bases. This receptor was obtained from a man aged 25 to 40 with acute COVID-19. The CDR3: CASTAGTGGYGYTF. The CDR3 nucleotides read TGTGCCAGTACCGCAGGGACAGGGGGTTATGGCTACACCTTC.